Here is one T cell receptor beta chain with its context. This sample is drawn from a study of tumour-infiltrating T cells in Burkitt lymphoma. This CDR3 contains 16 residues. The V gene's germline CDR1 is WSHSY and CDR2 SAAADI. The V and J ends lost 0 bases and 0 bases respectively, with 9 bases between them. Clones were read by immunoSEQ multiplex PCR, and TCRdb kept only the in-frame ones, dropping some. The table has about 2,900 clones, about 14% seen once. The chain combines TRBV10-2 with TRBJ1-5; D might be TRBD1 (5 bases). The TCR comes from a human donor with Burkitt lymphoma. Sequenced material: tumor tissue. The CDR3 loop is CASSESPGNSNQPQHF. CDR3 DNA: TGCGCCAGCAGTGAGTCGCCAGGGAATAGCAATCAGCCCCAGCATTTT.